In its sample, the clone carrying this T cell receptor (beta chain) was seen a few times. These data originate in a study of T cells after yellow fever vaccination. Looking at the study overall: It was SMART-Seq v4 Ultra Low Input that prepared the fractions with low cell numbers.

TCRdb processed the 5' RACE reads anew with MiXCR; each CDR3 protein has one entry. The sample lists hundreds of thousands of distinct CDR3 sequences; around 20% were seen once. Trimming left V 4 bases short and J 1 base short, with 7 bases between. The CDR3 length is 13 residues. Germline CDR1 reads SEHNR; CDR2 reads FQNEAQ (reference sequence). This TCR derives from a man younger than 35 who received the YFV17D yellow fever vaccine. The source was PBMCs, collected before the yellow fever booster vaccination. The chain carries TRBV7-9 and TRBJ2-5; D may correspond to TRBD1 or TRBD2 (5 bases each). CDR3 sequence reads: CASSWDLQETQYF. The CDR3 DNA follows: TGTGCCAGCAGCTGGGACCTCCAAGAGACCCAGTACTTC.